This TCR beta chain appears in the sequencing data of a study of blood T cell repertoires in COVID-19. Study in general: COVID-19 samples, acute and convalescent, were from the United States, Italy and Spain. Sources were T cells, B-cell-depleted T cells, or PBMCs; the material itself was cDNA or gDNA.

Germline CDR1 is MDHEN and CDR2 is SYDVKM. The CDR3 spans 16 residues. Germline trimming cut 4 bases from V and 5 bases from J; bases unmatched to any gene: 10. In the source study's methods: Estimation of nucleated cell counts relied on the amplification of reference gene primers. Generated by immunoSEQ multiplex PCR, the TCRdb table keeps only in-frame clones and is missing some. V, J and clone size were drawn from that table, and D and trimming were deduced from the DNA. Of some 240,000 clones in the sample, approximately 79% were seen once. This chain uses TRBV28 with TRBJ2-7, with 11 bases identical to TRBD2. Sequenced sample: PBMCs or T cells enriched from blood (not recorded which). The receptor was isolated from a man aged 30 to 45 with acute COVID-19. The CDR3 protein is CASSSTSGGPRDEQYV. The DNA of the CDR3 is TGTGCCAGCAGTTCCACTAGCGGGGGCCCCCGAGACGAGCAGTACGTC.